These 26 T cell receptor beta chains came from one sample sequenced in a study of blood T cell repertoires in COVID-19. The repertoire was sequenced with immunoSEQ multiplex PCR; TCRdb's copy has only in-frame clones and lacks some. The table records about 190,000 clones, approximately 90% of them present only once. Sequencing used peripheral blood. These receptors were collected from a man aged 25-40 years with acute or convalescent COVID-19.

CDR3 loop: CASSRPGRETQYF. CDR3 DNA sequence: TGTGCCAGCAGCCGGCCGGGGAGGGAGACCCAGTACTTC. The chain is built from TRBV28 and TRBJ2-5; possible D gene TRBD2, 6 bases. This CDR3 is built from 13 residues. The germline V and J ends were trimmed by 6 bases and 5 bases, with 13 bases remaining between them. Germline V gene sequence: CDR1 MDHEN, CDR2 SYDVKM.

V usage is TRBV30 and J usage is TRBJ2-5, with 9 bases matching TRBD1. This CDR3 contains 15 residues. J gave up 2 bases and V 1 base, and 5 bases lay outside the gene matches. Germline V gives CDR1 GTSNPN, CDR2 SVGIG (reference sequence). The CDR3 DNA is TGTGCCTGGAGTGAAACAGGGGGCCGGCAAGAGACCCAGTACTTC. Protein product: CAWSETGGRQETQYF.

This clone has just one count. The chain joins TRBV30 to TRBJ2-5; possible D gene TRBD1, 5 bases. The CDR3 loop spans 14 amino acids. Germline values: CDR1 GTSNPN, CDR2 SVGIG (reference sequence). The V and J ends lost 5 bases and 2 bases respectively, with 15 bases between them. The CDR3, as DNA: TGTGCCTGGGTTCGAGGCAGGGAACAAGAGACCCAGTACTTC. Its translation is CAWVRGREQETQYF.

V gene TRBV4-1 combines with J gene TRBJ1-1, with TRBD1 matching over 8 bases. The CDR3 consists of 16 residues. V gave up 0 bases and J gave up 8 bases; unmatched junction bases: 11. Looked up from germline, CDR1 is MGHRA and CDR2 is YSYEKL. CDR3 loop: CASSQDQGARGREAFF. The CDR3 DNA reads as TGCGCCAGCAGCCAAGATCAGGGGGCACGGGGAAGGGAAGCTTTCTTT.

This chain joins TRBV20-1 and TRBJ2-1; D perhaps matches TRBD2 (5 bases). CDR3 length: 13 amino acids. Germline lookup yields CDR1 DFQATT and CDR2 SNEGSKA (reference sequence). Trimming shortened V by 3 bases and J by 4 bases, and 10 bases separated the two germline ends. The CDR3, as DNA: TGCAGTGCTAGTTCCAGCGGATACAATGAGCAGTTCTTC. This sequence encodes CSASSSGYNEQFF.

The CDR3 region is CAISEDRQSSYEQYF. The CDR3 nucleotides are TGTGCCATCAGCGAGGACAGGCAAAGCTCCTACGAGCAGTACTTC. The chain has TRBV10-3 and TRBJ2-7; 7 nucleotides match TRBD1. CDR3 size: 15 residues. Germline V CDR1 and CDR2: ENHRY, SYGVKD. V dropped 6 bases and J dropped 0; count of bases not matched to a gene: 8.

The count of this clone is one. The chain is built from TRBV4-2 and TRBJ1-1; D possibly corresponds to TRBD1 (5 bases). Trimming removed 1 base from V and 5 bases from J, with 17 bases in between. The V gene's germline CDR1 is LGHNA and CDR2 YNFKEQ. CDR3 length equals 16 residues. The CDR3 protein is CASSQASQGYSTEAFF. In nucleotides, the CDR3 is TGTGCCAGCAGCCAAGCAAGCCAGGGATATAGTACTGAAGCTTTCTTT.

The rearrangement joins TRBV6-2 or TRBV6-3 to TRBJ1-5; D is uncertain. Trimming stripped 4 bases from V and 9 bases from J, with 10 bases between. Germline lookup yields CDR1 MNHEY and CDR2 SVGEGT. There are 12 residues in the CDR3. CDR3: CASSSPRGPQHF. DNA for the CDR3: TGTGCCAGCAGTTCCCCCCGGGGGCCCCAGCATTTT.

The chain is built from TRBV7-8 and TRBJ2-3, with TRBD2 identical over 10 bases. This CDR3 contains 16 residues. V was pared by 2 bases and J by 4 bases, with 6 bases of the junction left unmatched. The germline V gene has CDR1 SGHVS and CDR2 FQNEAQ. CDR3 sequence reads: CASSLMIAGGADTQYF. DNA of the CDR3: TGTGCCAGCAGCTTAATGATAGCGGGGGGCGCAGATACGCAGTATTTT.

The genes are TRBV5-1 and TRBJ2-3; 7 bases align to TRBD2. Germline CDR1 is SGHRS and CDR2 is YFSETQ. V lost 0 bases to trimming and J lost 1 base; unmatched junction nucleotides: 2. CDR3 length equals 15 residues. The CDR3 DNA is TGCGCCAGCAGCTTGGGAACTAGCGGCACAGATACGCAGTATTTT. Encoded protein: CASSLGTSGTDTQYF. The full variable domain, with the rest looked up from reference TRBV5-1 and TRBJ2-3, is KAGVTQTPRYLIKTRGQQVTLSCSPISGHRSVSWYQQTPGQGLQFLFEYFSETQRNKGNFPGRFSGRQFSNSRSEMNVSTLELGDSALYLCASSLGTSGTDTQYFGPGTRLTVL.

This chain connects TRBV19 to TRBJ1-5, with a tentative D call TRBD1 (6 bases). The length of the CDR3 is 15 residues. Trimming removed 3 bases at V and 7 bases at J, with 16 bases between. Per germline, CDR1 LNHDA and CDR2 SQIVND (reference sequence). As DNA, the CDR3 is TGTGCCAGTAGTATCCGACATAGGGGGGGACAGCCCCAGCATTTT. The encoded protein is CASSIRHRGGQPQHF.

The chain uses TRBV18 and TRBJ2-7; 7 positions match TRBD1. The length of the CDR3 is 14 residues. The ends lost 6 bases at V and 3 bases at J; junction bases unmatched: 8. Germline V lookup: CDR1 KGHSH, CDR2 LQKENI. The CDR3 sequence: CASSITGTDYEQYF. CDR3 in DNA: TGTGCCAGCTCCATCACAGGGACAGACTACGAGCAGTACTTC.

V usage is TRBV28 and J usage is TRBJ1-5, with D unclear. The CDR3 runs 14 residues. CDR1 and CDR2 (germline): MDHEN, SYDVKM. The ends were cut back, 5 bases at V and 7 bases at J, with 15 bases in the middle. The CDR3 sequence: CASSITAPSQPQHF. The CDR3 DNA follows: TGTGCCAGCAGTATAACAGCTCCGAGCCAGCCCCAGCATTTT.

The chain links TRBV24-1 to TRBJ2-5; TRBD2 aligns across 15 bases. The CDR3 is made up of 16 amino acids. Looked up from germline, CDR1 is KGHDR and CDR2 is SFDVKD. Trimming at V came to 4 bases and at J to 2 bases, leaving 1 base not matched to a gene. CDR3 coding DNA: TGTGCCACCAGTGACGGACTAGCGGGGGGGCAAGAGACCCAGTACTTC. Its protein product is CATSDGLAGGQETQYF.

The chain carries TRBV5-4 and TRBJ1-2; 7 nucleotides line up with TRBD1. Germline-derived CDR1 and CDR2 are SGHNT and YYREEE (reference sequence). The CDR3 loop spans 15 amino acids. J gave up 6 bases and V 2 bases, and 10 bases lay outside the gene matches. CDR3 nucleotides: TGTGCCAGCAGCTTAATTTCCGGGACAGTGAATGGCTACACCTTC. This sequence encodes CASSLISGTVNGYTF.

Here the CDR3 reads CASSFKKAGATQETQYF. The CDR3 DNA sequence: TGTGCCAGCAGCTTTAAAAAAGCGGGGGCGACACAAGAGACCCAGTACTTC. The V gene is TRBV11-3, the J gene TRBJ2-5, with TRBD2 identical over 8 bases. The CDR3 extends over 17 amino acids. The V gene end was trimmed by 3 bases and the J gene end by 2 bases; junction bases not matched to a gene: 11. Germline assignment: CDR1 SGHNT and CDR2 YENEEA.

The chain carries TRBV5-1 and TRBJ1-2; 7 nucleotides agree with TRBD1. The ends lost 6 bases at V and 6 bases at J; junction bases unmatched: 14. Looked up from germline, CDR1 is SGHRS and CDR2 is YFSETQ. The CDR3 length is 15 residues. The CDR3 loop is CASTSEAGGKDGYTF. For the CDR3, the DNA is TGCGCCAGCACCTCCGAGGCAGGGGGTAAGGATGGCTACACCTTC.

This clone was detected only a few times. V usage is TRBV5-1 and J usage is TRBJ1-2; unclear D gene. This CDR3 has 12 residues. V was pared by 7 bases and J by 3 bases, with 10 bases between. Germline CDR1 is SGHRS and CDR2 is YFSETQ. The CDR3 protein is CASRTGDYGYTF. As DNA, the CDR3 is TGCGCCAGCCGCACGGGAGACTATGGCTACACCTTC.

The chain employs TRBV25-1 and TRBJ1-2; TRBD1 aligns across 10 bases. The CDR3 runs 15 residues. V shed 8 bases and J 7 bases; nucleotides not matched to a gene: 13. Germline V gene sequence: CDR1 MGHDK, CDR2 SYGVNS. The CDR3 spells CASGATGGLWGGYTF. CDR3 nucleotide sequence: TGTGCCAGCGGTGCGACAGGGGGCCTTTGGGGTGGCTACACCTTC.

CDR3 sequence (DNA): TGCAGCGTTGATGGCGGTACAACATTCGTCGGGGAGCAGTTCTTC. Protein sequence: CSVDGGTTFVGEQFF. The J gene is TRBJ2-1, the V gene TRBV29-1; D is unclear. There are 15 residues in the CDR3. The V end lost 3 bases, the J end lost 10 bases, and 22 bases lay between the germline ends. CDR1 is SQVTM, CDR2 ANQGSEA, per germline.

V usage is TRBV7-8 and J usage is TRBJ2-2; 9 bases align to TRBD1. Germline loops: CDR1 SGHVS, CDR2 FQNEAQ. The V gene end was trimmed by 8 bases and the J gene end by 0 bases; junction bases not matched to a gene: 10. This CDR3 is built from 17 residues. The CDR3 spells CASEWGQGTANTGELFF. The CDR3, as DNA: TGTGCCAGCGAGTGGGGACAGGGAACCGCGAACACCGGGGAGCTGTTTTTT.

The chain employs TRBV5-6 and TRBJ1-1, with D tentatively TRBD1 (6 bases). Trimming removed 6 bases at V and 0 bases at J, with 15 bases between. Germline V gene sequence: CDR1 SGHDT, CDR2 YYEEEE. The CDR3 runs to 15 residues. The CDR3 here is CASILGQGLNTEAFF. The CDR3 nucleotides are TGTGCCAGCATCCTGGGCCAGGGGTTGAACACTGAAGCTTTCTTT.

CDR3 nucleotide sequence: TGTGCCAGCGGAAGCAGGGTCTGGGGTACTGAAGCTTTCTTT. Amino acids: CASGSRVWGTEAFF. The J gene is TRBJ1-1, the V gene TRBV18, with D perhaps matching TRBD1 (5 bases). The V end was cut by 8 bases, the J end by 5 bases, with 18 bases between. The length of the CDR3 is 14 residues. Germline loops: CDR1 KGHSH, CDR2 LQKENI.

The gene calls are TRBV19 and TRBJ2-5; D is unresolved. V was shortened by 4 bases and J by 5 bases, with 8 bases between the two germline ends. The CDR3 extends over 12 amino acids. Germline CDR1 is LNHDA and CDR2 is SQIVND (reference sequence). The CDR3 DNA reads as TGTGCCAGTAGTACCTATCCGGAGACCCAGTACTTC. This translates into CASSTYPETQYF. Full variable domain (rest looked up from reference TRBV19 and TRBJ2-5): DGGITQSPKYLFRKEGQNVTLSCEQNLNHDAMYWYRQDPGQGLRLIYYSQIVNDFQKGDIAEGYSVSREKKESFPLTVTSAQKNPTAFYLCASSTYPETQYFGPGTRLLVL.

This chain uses TRBV5-5 with TRBJ1-1; TRBD1 might be the D (5 bases). Germline CDR1 SGHKS, CDR2 YYEKEE (reference sequence). CDR3 length: 16 amino acids. V lost 4 bases and J 1 base, leaving 17 bases between the germline ends. This CDR3 reads CASSQRTSWGNTEAFF. The CDR3 DNA is TGTGCCAGCAGCCAAAGGACATCTTGGGGGAACACTGAAGCTTTCTTT.

This sequence joins TRBV29-1 and TRBJ1-1, with D perhaps matching TRBD1 (5 bases). Germline V gives CDR1 SQVTM, CDR2 ANQGSEA. The CDR3 contains 13 residues. Trimming left V 5 bases short and J 5 bases short, with 15 bases between. In nucleotides, the CDR3 is TGCAGCGTTAAAGGGGCAGGGATGACTGAAGCTTTCTTT. Encoded protein: CSVKGAGMTEAFF.